This is a list of T cell receptor beta chains from one sample in a study of T cell changes during pregnancy in multiple sclerosis. The method was immunoSEQ multiplex PCR; TCRdb's version includes in-frame clones alone and lacks a portion of them. The table includes over 50,000 clones, around 94% detected once. The sample consisted of CD4+ T cells from peripheral blood mononuclear cells, taken in the third trimester of pregnancy. These TCRs come from a female donor with multiple sclerosis, enrolled in a pregnancy study. The CDR3 runs from the conserved cysteine through the conserved F or W. A D gene is named only where the DNA matches it firmly. Only part of the rows carry a size: once, few, many, or a class if the clone is expanded.

j_call: TRBJ2-1
clone_size: -
d_call: -
v_call: TRBV13
cdr3_nt: TGTGCCAGCAGCAAAACAAAGTACAATGAGCAGTTCTTC
cdr3_aa: CASSKTKYNEQFF

j_call: TRBJ1-1
clone_size: -
d_call: -
v_call: TRBV29-1
cdr3_nt: TGCAGCGTTGACTATATAAACACTGAAGCTTTCTTT
cdr3_aa: CSVDYINTEAFF

j_call: TRBJ2-1
clone_size: -
d_call: -
v_call: TRBV14
cdr3_nt: TGTGCCAGCAGCCAGTTTCTAGGGGCCAGCTCCTACAATGAGCAGTTCTTC
cdr3_aa: CASSQFLGASSYNEQFF

j_call: TRBJ2-1
clone_size: once
d_call: TRBD1
v_call: TRBV10-2
cdr3_nt: TGCGCCACCACGGACAGGGTCAATGAGCAGTTCTTC
cdr3_aa: CATTDRVNEQFF

j_call: TRBJ1-5
clone_size: -
d_call: -
v_call: TRBV15
cdr3_nt: TGTGCCACCAGCAGACCCGACAGAAGCAATCAGCCCCAGCATTTT
cdr3_aa: CATSRPDRSNQPQHF

j_call: TRBJ1-2
clone_size: -
d_call: -
v_call: TRBV4-1
cdr3_nt: TGCGCCAGCAGCCAAGGCAGGGCTAACTATGGCTACACCTTC
cdr3_aa: CASSQGRANYGYTF

j_call: TRBJ2-5
clone_size: -
d_call: -
v_call: TRBV10-3
cdr3_nt: TGTGCCATCAGGGCCGAGACCGGGCAAGAGACCCAGTACTTC
cdr3_aa: CAIRAETGQETQYF

j_call: TRBJ1-1
clone_size: -
d_call: -
v_call: TRBV11-2
cdr3_nt: TGTGCCAGCAGCTTCCTTTCGGGCGGGGACACTGAAGCTTTCTTT
cdr3_aa: CASSFLSGGDTEAFF

j_call: TRBJ1-6
clone_size: few
d_call: -
v_call: TRBV5-4
cdr3_nt: TGTGCCAGCAGCCTGGGGCGGGGGAGCTCCTATAATTCACCCCTCCACTTT
cdr3_aa: CASSLGRGSSYNSPLHF

j_call: TRBJ1-5
clone_size: -
d_call: -
v_call: TRBV28
cdr3_nt: TGTGCCAGCAGTTTTTTAAATCAGCCCCAGCATTTT
cdr3_aa: CASSFLNQPQHF

j_call: TRBJ1-1
clone_size: -
d_call: TRBD1
v_call: TRBV19
cdr3_nt: TGTGCCAGTAGGAGGGACAGGGACACTGAAGCTTTCTTT
cdr3_aa: CASRRDRDTEAFF

j_call: TRBJ2-5
clone_size: -
d_call: -
v_call: TRBV15
cdr3_nt: TGTGCCACCAGCAGTGACAGGTACCAAGAGACCCAGTACTTC
cdr3_aa: CATSSDRYQETQYF

j_call: TRBJ1-5
clone_size: -
d_call: -
v_call: TRBV5-6
cdr3_nt: TGTGCCAGCAGCTTGGCGGGGTCTGGCAATCAGCCCCAGCATTTT
cdr3_aa: CASSLAGSGNQPQHF

j_call: TRBJ1-6
clone_size: -
d_call: -
v_call: TRBV7-9
cdr3_nt: TGTGCCAGCAGCTTACTGGGGGGCTCCTATAATTCACCCCTCCACTTT
cdr3_aa: CASSLLGGSYNSPLHF

j_call: TRBJ1-6
clone_size: -
d_call: TRBD1
v_call: TRBV30
cdr3_nt: TGTGCCTGGAGGCAATACGACAGGGTGGATTCACCCCTCCACTTT
cdr3_aa: CAWRQYDRVDSPLHF

j_call: TRBJ2-3
clone_size: -
d_call: -
v_call: TRBV5-1
cdr3_nt: TGCGCCACCTCCACAGCCCCGGCAGCCGGCACAGATACGCAGTATTTT
cdr3_aa: CATSTAPAAGTDTQYF

j_call: TRBJ1-1
clone_size: once
d_call: -
v_call: TRBV10-3
cdr3_nt: TGTGCCATCAGTCCGACAGCCATGAACACTGAAGCTTTCTTT
cdr3_aa: CAISPTAMNTEAFF

j_call: TRBJ2-3
clone_size: once
d_call: -
v_call: TRBV4-1
cdr3_nt: TGCGCCAGCAGCCCGACCCCGACAGACACAGATACGCAGTATTTT
cdr3_aa: CASSPTPTDTDTQYF

j_call: TRBJ1-5
clone_size: -
d_call: -
v_call: TRBV11-3
cdr3_nt: TGTGCCAGCAGCGACCCGGACAGTAGCAATCAGCCCCAGCATTTT
cdr3_aa: CASSDPDSSNQPQHF

j_call: TRBJ2-7
clone_size: -
d_call: -
v_call: TRBV14
cdr3_nt: TGTGCCAGCAGCCAACGGACGGGGGTCTACGAGCAGTACTTC
cdr3_aa: CASSQRTGVYEQYF

j_call: TRBJ1-1
clone_size: -
d_call: TRBD1
v_call: TRBV19
cdr3_nt: TGTGCCAGTAGTATTCGGACAGGGAAGGATACTGAAGCTTTCTTT
cdr3_aa: CASSIRTGKDTEAFF

j_call: TRBJ1-1
clone_size: few
d_call: TRBD1
v_call: TRBV2
cdr3_nt: TGTGCCAGCAGTGAGACAGGGGTGATCACTGAAGCTTTCTTT
cdr3_aa: CASSETGVITEAFF

j_call: TRBJ1-1
clone_size: few
d_call: TRBD1
v_call: TRBV29-1
cdr3_nt: TGCAGCGTTGAACTCCAGGGGGAGGACACTGAAGCTTTCTTT
cdr3_aa: CSVELQGEDTEAFF

j_call: TRBJ2-3
clone_size: -
d_call: -
v_call: TRBV5-1
cdr3_nt: TGCGCCAGCAGCTTGGAGGGCAGGGGCGCAGATACGCAGTATTTT
cdr3_aa: CASSLEGRGADTQYF

j_call: TRBJ2-6
clone_size: -
d_call: TRBD2
v_call: TRBV30
cdr3_nt: TGTGCCTGGAGTGTACGGGGGGGGACTGGGGCCAACGTCCTGACTTTC
cdr3_aa: CAWSVRGGTGANVLTF

j_call: TRBJ1-2
clone_size: -
d_call: -
v_call: TRBV18
cdr3_nt: TGTGCCAGCTCAACGGAAAGACACGTCCTCGCCTATGGCTACACCTTC
cdr3_aa: CASSTERHVLAYGYTF

j_call: TRBJ1-4
clone_size: -
d_call: TRBD1
v_call: TRBV4-1
cdr3_nt: TGCGCCAGCAGCCAAGATCAGGGGGAGGAAAAACTGTTTTTT
cdr3_aa: CASSQDQGEEKLFF

j_call: TRBJ1-3
clone_size: once
d_call: -
v_call: TRBV27
cdr3_nt: TGTGCCAGCAGTAGCATCAAGACAGGCGTCTCTGGAAACACCATATATTTT
cdr3_aa: CASSSIKTGVSGNTIYF

j_call: TRBJ2-5
clone_size: -
d_call: -
v_call: TRBV18
cdr3_nt: TGTGCCAGCTCACCACCGCCGGAGAGCAACCCTCGAGAGACCCAGTACTTC
cdr3_aa: CASSPPPESNPRETQYF

j_call: TRBJ1-2
clone_size: -
d_call: TRBD1
v_call: TRBV6-1
cdr3_nt: TGTGCCAGCACCAGACAGGGGGGAGTCGATGGCTACACCTTC
cdr3_aa: CASTRQGGVDGYTF

j_call: TRBJ1-1
clone_size: -
d_call: TRBD1
v_call: TRBV5-4
cdr3_nt: TGTGCCAGCAGCTTGGGGGACAGGGGGCGCGAAACTGAAGCTTTCTTT
cdr3_aa: CASSLGDRGRETEAFF

j_call: TRBJ1-1
clone_size: -
d_call: TRBD1
v_call: TRBV19
cdr3_nt: TGTGCCAGTAGGGGGACAGGGGATCGGACTGAAGCTTTCTTT
cdr3_aa: CASRGTGDRTEAFF

j_call: TRBJ2-1
clone_size: once
d_call: -
v_call: TRBV5-1
cdr3_nt: TGCGCCAGCAGCCCCCTGGGAGCAGCCTACAATGAGCAGTTCTTC
cdr3_aa: CASSPLGAAYNEQFF

j_call: TRBJ2-1
clone_size: -
d_call: TRBD2
v_call: TRBV10-3
cdr3_nt: TGTGCCATCAGTGAGGGACTAGCGGGAGGATACAATGAGCAGTTCTTC
cdr3_aa: CAISEGLAGGYNEQFF

j_call: TRBJ1-5
clone_size: -
d_call: -
v_call: TRBV19
cdr3_nt: TGTGCCAGTAGGGCAGCGCGGAATAGCAATCAGCCCCAGCATTTT
cdr3_aa: CASRAARNSNQPQHF

j_call: TRBJ1-1
clone_size: -
d_call: -
v_call: TRBV29-1
cdr3_nt: TGCAGCGTTGAAGACACCTGGAGGGATACTGAAGCTTTCTTT
cdr3_aa: CSVEDTWRDTEAFF

j_call: TRBJ2-2
clone_size: few
d_call: TRBD1
v_call: TRBV15
cdr3_nt: TGTGCCACCAGCAGAGAAAGGACAGGGGGCACCGGGGAGCTGTTTTTT
cdr3_aa: CATSRERTGGTGELFF

j_call: TRBJ2-5
clone_size: -
d_call: -
v_call: TRBV19
cdr3_nt: TGTGCCAGTAGTATCGACAGAAGAGAGACCCAGTACTTC
cdr3_aa: CASSIDRRETQYF

j_call: TRBJ1-1
clone_size: -
d_call: TRBD1
v_call: TRBV5-1
cdr3_nt: TGCGCCAGCAGCTTGGCAGGACAGGGAAACACTGAAGCTTTCTTT
cdr3_aa: CASSLAGQGNTEAFF

j_call: TRBJ2-5
clone_size: once
d_call: -
v_call: TRBV7-7
cdr3_nt: TGTGCCAGCAGCTTAACACAGGGACGGACCCAGTACTTC
cdr3_aa: CASSLTQGRTQYF

j_call: TRBJ1-3
clone_size: few
d_call: TRBD1
v_call: TRBV30
cdr3_nt: TGTGCCTGGAGCACAGGGGCTGGAAACACCATATATTTT
cdr3_aa: CAWSTGAGNTIYF

j_call: TRBJ2-7
clone_size: -
d_call: -
v_call: TRBV27
cdr3_nt: TGTGCCAGCAGTTGGGACATTTCGAGGGAGCAGTACTTC
cdr3_aa: CASSWDISREQYF